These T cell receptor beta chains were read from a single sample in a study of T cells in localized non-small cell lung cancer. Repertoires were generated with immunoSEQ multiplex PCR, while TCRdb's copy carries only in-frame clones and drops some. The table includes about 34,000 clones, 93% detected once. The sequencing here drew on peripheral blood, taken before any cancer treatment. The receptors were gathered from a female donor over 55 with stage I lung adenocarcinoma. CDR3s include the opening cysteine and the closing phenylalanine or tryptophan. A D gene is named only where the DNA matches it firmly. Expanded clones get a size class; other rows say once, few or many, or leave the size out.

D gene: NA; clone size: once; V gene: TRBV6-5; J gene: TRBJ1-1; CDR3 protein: CATRWRDRVPEAFF; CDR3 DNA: TGTGCCACCCGTTGGAGGGATAGGGTCCCTGAAGCTTTCTTT
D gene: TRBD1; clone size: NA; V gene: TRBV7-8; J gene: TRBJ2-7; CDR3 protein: CASSLAPTGTAREQYF; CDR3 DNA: TGTGCCAGCAGCTTAGCCCCCACCGGGACAGCGCGCGAGCAGTACTTC
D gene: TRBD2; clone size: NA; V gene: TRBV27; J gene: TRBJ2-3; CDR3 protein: CASSLSSGTSGLVDTQYF; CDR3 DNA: TGTGCCAGCAGTTTATCGTCAGGGACTAGCGGGTTGGTAGATACGCAGTATTTT
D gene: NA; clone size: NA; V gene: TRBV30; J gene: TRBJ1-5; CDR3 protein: CAWSAGASQPQHF; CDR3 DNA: TGTGCCTGGAGCGCGGGGGCGAGTCAGCCCCAGCATTTT
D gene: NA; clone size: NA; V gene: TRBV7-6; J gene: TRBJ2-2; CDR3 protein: CASSRRQGYTGELFF; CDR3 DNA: TGTGCCAGCAGCAGACGTCAGGGGTACACCGGGGAGCTGTTTTTT
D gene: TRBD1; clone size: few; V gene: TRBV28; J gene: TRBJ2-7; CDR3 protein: CASSQTGTGFHEQYF; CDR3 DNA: TGTGCCAGCAGTCAAACCGGGACAGGGTTCCACGAGCAGTACTTC
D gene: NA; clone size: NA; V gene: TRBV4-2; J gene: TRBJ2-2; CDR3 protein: CASSPEVFTGELFF; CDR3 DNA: TGTGCCAGCAGCCCCGAGGTTTTTACCGGGGAGCTGTTTTTT
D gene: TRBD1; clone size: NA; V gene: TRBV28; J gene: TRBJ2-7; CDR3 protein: CASTTRGGPYEQYF; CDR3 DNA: TGTGCCAGCACAACCCGAGGGGGCCCCTACGAGCAGTACTTC
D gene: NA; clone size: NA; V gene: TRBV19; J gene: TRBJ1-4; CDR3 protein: CASSIGGTTTNEKLFF; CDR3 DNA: TGTGCCAGTAGTATAGGAGGGACAACAACTAATGAAAAACTGTTTTTT
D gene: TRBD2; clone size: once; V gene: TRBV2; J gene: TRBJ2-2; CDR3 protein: CASIRRGINTGELFF; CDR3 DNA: TGTGCCAGCATACGGCGGGGGATTAACACCGGGGAGCTGTTTTTT
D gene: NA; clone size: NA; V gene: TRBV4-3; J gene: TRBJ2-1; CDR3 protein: CASSQERNNEQFF; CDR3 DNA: TGCGCCAGCAGCCAAGAGAGGAACAATGAGCAGTTCTTC
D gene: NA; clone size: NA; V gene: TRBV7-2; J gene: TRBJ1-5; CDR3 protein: CASSPSNQPQHF; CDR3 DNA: TGTGCCAGCAGCCCATCCAATCAGCCCCAGCATTTT
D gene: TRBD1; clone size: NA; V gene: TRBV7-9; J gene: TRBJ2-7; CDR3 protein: CASSFHRDSSSYEQYF; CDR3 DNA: TGTGCCAGCAGCTTCCATAGGGACAGCAGCTCCTACGAGCAGTACTTC
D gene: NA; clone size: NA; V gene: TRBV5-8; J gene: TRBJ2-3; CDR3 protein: CASSSGPPDTQYF; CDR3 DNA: TGTGCCAGCAGCTCAGGGCCCCCAGATACGCAGTATTTT
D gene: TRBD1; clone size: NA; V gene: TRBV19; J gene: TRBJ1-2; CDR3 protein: CASWNRGGYGYTF; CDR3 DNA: TGTGCCTCATGGAACAGGGGCGGCTATGGCTACACCTTC
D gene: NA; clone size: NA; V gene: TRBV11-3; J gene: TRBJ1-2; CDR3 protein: CASSLDMGYGYTF; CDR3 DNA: TGTGCCAGCAGCTTAGATATGGGTTATGGCTACACCTTC
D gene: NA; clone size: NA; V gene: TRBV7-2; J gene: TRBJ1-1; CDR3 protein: CASRRGEALVNTEAFF; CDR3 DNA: TGTGCCAGCAGAAGAGGAGAGGCTTTGGTGAACACTGAAGCTTTCTTT
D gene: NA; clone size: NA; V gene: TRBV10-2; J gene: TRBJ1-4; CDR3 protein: CASSEAQPNEKLFF; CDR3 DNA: TGCGCCAGCAGTGAAGCACAGCCAAATGAAAAACTGTTTTTT
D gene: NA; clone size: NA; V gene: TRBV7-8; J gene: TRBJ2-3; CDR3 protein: CASSLMYTDTQYF; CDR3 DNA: TGTGCCAGCAGTCTAATGTACACAGATACGCAGTATTTT
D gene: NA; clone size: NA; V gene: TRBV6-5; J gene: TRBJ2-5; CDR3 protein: CASSYLGTVQETQYF; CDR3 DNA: TGTGCCAGCAGTTACCTCGGGACGGTACAAGAGACCCAGTACTTC
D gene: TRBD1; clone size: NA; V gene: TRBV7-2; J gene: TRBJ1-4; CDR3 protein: CASSFRRTGAGEKLFF; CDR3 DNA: TGTGCCAGCAGCTTTCGAAGGACAGGGGCGGGCGAAAAACTGTTTTTT
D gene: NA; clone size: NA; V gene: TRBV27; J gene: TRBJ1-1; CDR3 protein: CASSLKGKGTEAFF; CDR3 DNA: TGTGCCAGCAGTTTAAAGGGGAAGGGCACTGAAGCTTTCTTT
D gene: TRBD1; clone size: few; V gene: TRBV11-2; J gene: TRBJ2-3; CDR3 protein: CASSLVGTGTDTQYF; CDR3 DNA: TGTGCCAGCAGCTTAGTCGGGACAGGGACCGATACGCAGTATTTT
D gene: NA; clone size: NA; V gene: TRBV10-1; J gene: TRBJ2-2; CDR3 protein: CASSRDWTNTGELFF; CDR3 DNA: TGCGCCAGCAGCCGGGACTGGACGAACACCGGGGAGCTGTTTTTT
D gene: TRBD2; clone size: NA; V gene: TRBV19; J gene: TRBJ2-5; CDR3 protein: CASKRQGGGNPYQETQYF; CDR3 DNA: TGTGCCAGTAAACGGCAGGGCGGGGGGAATCCTTACCAAGAGACCCAGTACTTC
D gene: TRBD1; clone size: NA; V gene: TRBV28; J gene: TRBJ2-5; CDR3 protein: CASSPRQGATGTQYF; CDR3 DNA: TGTGCCAGCAGTCCCAGACAGGGGGCAACGGGGACCCAGTACTTC
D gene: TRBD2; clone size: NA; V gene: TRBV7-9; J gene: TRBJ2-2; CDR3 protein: CASSLGLAGGTGELFF; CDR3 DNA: TGTGCCAGCAGCTTGGGACTAGCGGGAGGAACCGGGGAGCTGTTTTTT
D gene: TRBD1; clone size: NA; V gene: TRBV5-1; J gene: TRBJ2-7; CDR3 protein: CASTRQGTYEQYF; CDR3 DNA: TGCGCCAGCACCCGACAGGGGACCTACGAGCAGTACTTC
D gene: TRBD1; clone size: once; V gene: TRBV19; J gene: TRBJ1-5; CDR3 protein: CASSPKDRVYSNQPQHF; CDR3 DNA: TGTGCCAGTAGTCCAAAGGACAGGGTTTATAGCAATCAGCCCCAGCATTTT
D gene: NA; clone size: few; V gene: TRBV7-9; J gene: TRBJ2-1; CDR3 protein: CASSHLTDEQFF; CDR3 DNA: TGTGCCAGCAGCCACCTTACCGATGAGCAGTTCTTC
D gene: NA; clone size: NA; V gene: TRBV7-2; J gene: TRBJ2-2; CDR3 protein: CASSPGPGELFF; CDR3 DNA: TGTGCCAGCAGCCCCGGGCCCGGGGAGCTGTTTTTT
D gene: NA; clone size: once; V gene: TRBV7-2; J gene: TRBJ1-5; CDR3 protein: CASSPGRSNQPQHF; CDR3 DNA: TGTGCCAGCAGCCCCGGACGGAGCAATCAGCCCCAGCATTTT
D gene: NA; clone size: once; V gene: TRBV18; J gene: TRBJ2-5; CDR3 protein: CASSPPTEGETQYF; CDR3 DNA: TGTGCCAGCTCACCACCGACAGAGGGAGAGACCCAGTACTTC
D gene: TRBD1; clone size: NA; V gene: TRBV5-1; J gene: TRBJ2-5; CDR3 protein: CASSSGTGETQYF; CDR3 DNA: TGCGCCAGCAGCTCCGGGACAGGGGAGACCCAGTACTTC
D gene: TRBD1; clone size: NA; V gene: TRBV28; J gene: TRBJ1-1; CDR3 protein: CASSVPGQGVTEAFF; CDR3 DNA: TGTGCCAGCAGTGTCCCCGGACAGGGGGTAACTGAAGCTTTCTTT
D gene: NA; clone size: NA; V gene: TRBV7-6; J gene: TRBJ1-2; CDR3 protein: CASSQSQGLNYGYTF; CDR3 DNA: TGTGCCAGCAGCCAATCACAGGGACTTAACTATGGCTACACCTTC
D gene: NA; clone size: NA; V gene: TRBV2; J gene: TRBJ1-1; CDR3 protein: CASRSRQNTEAFF; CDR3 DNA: TGTGCCAGCAGGTCCAGACAGAACACTGAAGCTTTCTTT
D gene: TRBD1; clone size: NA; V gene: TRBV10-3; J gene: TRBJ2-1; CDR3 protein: CAISESGTGEREQFF; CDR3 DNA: TGTGCCATCAGTGAGTCCGGGACAGGGGAGAGAGAGCAGTTCTTC
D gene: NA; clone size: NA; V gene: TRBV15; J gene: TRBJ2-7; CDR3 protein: CATSRVGGTHYEQYF; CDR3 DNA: TGTGCCACCAGCAGAGTAGGGGGGACTCACTACGAGCAGTACTTC
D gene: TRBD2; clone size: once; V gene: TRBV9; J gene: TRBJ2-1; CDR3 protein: CASSVASGGAGYEQFF; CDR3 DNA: TGTGCCAGCAGCGTAGCTAGCGGGGGGGCGGGTTATGAGCAGTTCTTC
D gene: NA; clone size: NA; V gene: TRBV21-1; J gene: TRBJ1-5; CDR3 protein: CASSKVSIYSNQPQHF; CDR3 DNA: TGTGCCAGCAGCAAAGTGTCTATCTATAGCAATCAGCCCCAGCATTTT
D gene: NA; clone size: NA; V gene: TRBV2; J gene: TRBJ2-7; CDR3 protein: CASNPRGNEQYF; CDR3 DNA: TGTGCCAGCAACCCCAGGGGAAACGAGCAGTACTTC
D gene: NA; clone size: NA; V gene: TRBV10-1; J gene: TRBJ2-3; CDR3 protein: CASSAGGTDTQYF; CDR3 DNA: TGCGCCAGCAGTGCCGGGGGAACAGATACGCAGTATTTT
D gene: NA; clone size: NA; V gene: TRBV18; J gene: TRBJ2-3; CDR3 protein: CASSHMEGQGTDTQYF; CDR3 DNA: TGTGCCAGCTCACACATGGAGGGCCAAGGCACAGATACGCAGTATTTT
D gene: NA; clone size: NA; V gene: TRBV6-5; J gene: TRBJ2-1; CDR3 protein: CASSYSGIRNEQFF; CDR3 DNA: TGTGCCAGCAGTTACTCCGGGATTAGGAATGAGCAGTTCTTC
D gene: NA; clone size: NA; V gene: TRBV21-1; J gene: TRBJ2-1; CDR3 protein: CASSKRGTGAFDEQFF; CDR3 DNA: TGTGCCAGCAGCAAACGGGGGACAGGGGCGTTCGATGAGCAGTTCTTC
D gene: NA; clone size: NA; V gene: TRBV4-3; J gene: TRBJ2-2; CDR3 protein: CASSQDLRGLNTGELFF; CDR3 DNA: TGCGCCAGCAGCCAAGATTTAAGAGGGCTCAACACCGGGGAGCTGTTTTTT
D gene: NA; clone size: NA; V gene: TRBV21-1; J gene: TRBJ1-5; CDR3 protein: CARTKHRARQPQHF; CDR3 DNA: TGTGCCAGGACAAAGCACAGGGCCAGGCAGCCCCAGCATTTT
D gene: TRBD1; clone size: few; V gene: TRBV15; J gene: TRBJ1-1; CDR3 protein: CATSWPGQGWTEAFF; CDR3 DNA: TGTGCCACCAGCTGGCCGGGACAGGGCTGGACTGAAGCTTTCTTT
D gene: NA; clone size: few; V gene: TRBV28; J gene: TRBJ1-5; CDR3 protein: CASSLVAGPQHF; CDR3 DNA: TGTGCCAGCAGTTTAGTCGCAGGGCCCCAGCATTTT
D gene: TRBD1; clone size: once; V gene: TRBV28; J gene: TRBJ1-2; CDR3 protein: CASSLLLRTGNGYTF; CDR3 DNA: TGTGCCAGCAGTTTATTGCTTCGGACAGGGAATGGCTACACCTTC
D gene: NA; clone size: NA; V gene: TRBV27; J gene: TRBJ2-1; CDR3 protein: CASRQNSENNEQFF; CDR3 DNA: TGTGCCAGCCGTCAGAACTCTGAGAACAATGAGCAGTTCTTC
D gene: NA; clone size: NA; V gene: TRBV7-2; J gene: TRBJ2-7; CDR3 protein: CASSLRGAMIGTSSYEQYF; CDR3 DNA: TGTGCCAGCAGCTTAAGAGGAGCAATGATCGGGACGAGCTCCTACGAGCAGTACTTC
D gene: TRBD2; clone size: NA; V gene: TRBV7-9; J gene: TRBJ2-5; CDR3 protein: CASSPTSGEEETQYF; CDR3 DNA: TGTGCCAGCAGCCCAACTAGCGGGGAGGAAGAGACCCAGTACTTC